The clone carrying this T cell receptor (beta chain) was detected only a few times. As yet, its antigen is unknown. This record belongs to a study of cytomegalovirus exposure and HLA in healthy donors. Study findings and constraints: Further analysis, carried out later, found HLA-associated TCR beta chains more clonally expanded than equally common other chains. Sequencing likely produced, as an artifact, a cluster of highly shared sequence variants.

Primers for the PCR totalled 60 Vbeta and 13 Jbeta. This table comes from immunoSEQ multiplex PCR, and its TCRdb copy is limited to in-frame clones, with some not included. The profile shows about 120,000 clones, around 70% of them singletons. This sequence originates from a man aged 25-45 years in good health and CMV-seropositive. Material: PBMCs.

CDR3 nucleotide sequence: TGTGCCAGCAGCTTAGCGGCAGGGCCATTCAATGAGCAGTTCTTC. This encodes CASSLAAGPFNEQFF. The genes are TRBV7-6 and TRBJ2-1; the D gene is possibly TRBD1 (5 bases). The CDR3 contains 15 residues. From germline, CDR1 is SGHVS and CDR2 FNYEAQ. Between the trimmed V and J ends, which lost 0 bases and 6 bases, there was a span of 12 bases.